These 8 T cell receptor beta chains came from one sample sequenced in a study of blood T cell repertoires in COVID-19. Clones were read by immunoSEQ multiplex PCR, and TCRdb kept only the in-frame ones, dropping some. Found here are about 100,000 clones, less than 75% of them singletons; the top ten hold about 1.8%. The sequenced sample was peripheral blood. The receptor set was obtained from a woman in her forties with acute or convalescent COVID-19.

The rearrangement joins TRBV5-1 to TRBJ2-5; 7 positions match TRBD1. Germline V gene lookup returns CDR1 SGHRS and CDR2 YFSETQ. Trimming at V came to 2 bases and at J to 4 bases, leaving 2 bases not matched to a gene. This CDR3 is 13 amino acids long. The CDR3 spells CASSLTGVETQYF. The CDR3 DNA reads as TGCGCCAGCAGCTTAACAGGGGTAGAGACCCAGTACTTC. The full variable domain, with the rest looked up from reference TRBV5-1 and TRBJ2-5, is KAGVTQTPRYLIKTRGQQVTLSCSPISGHRSVSWYQQTPGQGLQFLFEYFSETQRNKGNFPGRFSGRQFSNSRSEMNVSTLELGDSALYLCASSLTGVETQYFGPGTRLLVL.

The chain has TRBV6-5 and TRBJ2-7, with D unclear. The CDR3 extends over 13 amino acids. The V end was cut by 7 bases, the J end by 3 bases, with 13 bases between. Germline values: CDR1 MNHEY, CDR2 SVGAGI. For the CDR3, the DNA is TGTGCCAGCAACTCAAACGGCGGCTACGAGCAGTACTTC. Protein: CASNSNGGYEQYF.

The V call is TRBV6-5, the J call TRBJ2-5; D is possibly TRBD1 (5 bases). Germline V lookup: CDR1 MNHEY, CDR2 SVGAGI. Trimming stripped 7 bases from V and 7 bases from J, with 16 bases between. The CDR3 runs to 13 residues. The CDR3 is CASTPGGHGTQYF. CDR3 DNA: TGTGCCAGCACCCCGGGCGGACATGGGACCCAGTACTTC.

This clone was observed a handful of times. This chain links TRBV6-5 with TRBJ1-6; 8 nucleotides align to TRBD1. The CDR3 totals 15 residues. The germline V gene encodes CDR1 MNHEY and CDR2 SVGAGI. J was trimmed by 9 bases and V by 2 bases; bases with no gene match: 6. The CDR3 DNA sequence: TGTGCCAGCAGTTACACCGGACAGGGTATTTCACCCCTCCACTTT. This codes for CASSYTGQGISPLHF.

V is TRBV5-1 and J is TRBJ1-4, with a weak D call TRBD1 (6 bases). Trimming shortened V by 0 bases and J by 7 bases, and 10 bases separated the two germline ends. CDR3 size: 14 residues. CDR1 and CDR2 (germline): SGHRS, YFSETQ. CDR3 nucleotide sequence: TGCGCCAGCAGCTTGGAAAGAGGGGGTGAAAAACTGTTTTTT. The encoded protein is CASSLERGGEKLFF. Filled out from reference TRBV5-1 and TRBJ1-4, the complete variable domain reads KAGVTQTPRYLIKTRGQQVTLSCSPISGHRSVSWYQQTPGQGLQFLFEYFSETQRNKGNFPGRFSGRQFSNSRSEMNVSTLELGDSALYLCASSLERGGEKLFFGSGTQLSVL.

The chain carries TRBV28 and TRBJ1-1; TRBD1 might be the D (5 bases). Germline CDR1 and CDR2: MDHEN and SYDVKM. Trimming cost V 5 bases and J 11 bases, with 18 bases left between them. CDR3 length equals 13 residues. The CDR3: CASSNQGRIGAFF. As DNA, the CDR3 is TGTGCCAGCAGTAACCAGGGTCGGATTGGTGCTTTCTTT.

This clone was seen only a few times. The rearrangement joins TRBV29-1 to TRBJ2-3; TRBD1 agrees at 7 bases. CDR1 and CDR2 (germline): SQVTM, ANQGSEA. The CDR3 runs 11 residues. CDR3 amino acids: CTGQTTDTQYF. In DNA form, the CDR3 reads TGCACGGGACAGACCACAGATACGCAGTATTTT.

The CDR3 coding sequence is TGTGCCAGCACCCGGGGGGGGTGGGAGACCCAGTACTTC. It specifies CASTRGGWETQYF. This chain connects TRBV7-2 to TRBJ2-5; 8 bases are shared with TRBD2. The CDR3 consists of 13 residues. J was trimmed by 5 bases and V by 7 bases; bases with no gene match: 6. Germline V gene data show CDR1 as SGHTA and CDR2 as FQGNSA.